These 12 T cell receptor beta chains were sequenced from one sample in a study of T cells after yellow fever vaccination. MiXCR, applied by TCRdb to the 5' RACE reads, yields one record per CDR3 protein. The sample lists approximately 300,000 distinct CDR3 sequences; about an eighth were seen once. Sequencing was performed on CD4+ T cells sorted from PBMCs, taken 45 days after the yellow fever booster vaccination. The source of these receptors is a young man who received the YFV17D yellow fever vaccine.

This clonotype was seen repeatedly, ten times or more. The CDR3: CASSGGGKGDTQYF. The CDR3 DNA reads as TGCGCCAGCAGCGGAGGGGGCAAGGGGGATACGCAGTATTTT. The rearrangement uses TRBV5-1 and TRBJ2-3; a weak D match, TRBD1 (7 bases). V was cut by 4 bases and J by 6 bases, with 15 bases left in between. The CDR3 consists of 14 residues. Per the germline V gene, CDR1 is SGHRS and CDR2 is YFSETQ.

This clonotype has only a few counts. V gene TRBV12-3 or TRBV12-4 combines with J gene TRBJ1-1; possible D gene TRBD1, 6 bases. The germline V and J ends were trimmed by 0 bases and 1 base, with 9 bases remaining between them. The CDR3 sequence is 15 residues long. The CDR3 loop is CASSLAPGQNTEAFF. The CDR3 nucleotides read TGTGCCAGCAGTTTAGCCCCGGGACAGAACACTGAAGCTTTCTTT.

This chain uses TRBV6-2 or TRBV6-3 with TRBJ2-1; unclear D gene. Germline lookup yields CDR1 MNHEY and CDR2 SVGEGT. Trimming shortened V by 6 bases and J by 2 bases, and 14 bases separated the two germline ends. CDR3 length: 15 residues. In nucleotides, the CDR3 is TGTGCCAGCAGCCTCCCAACGGGCCCCTACAATGAGCAGTTCTTC. This encodes CASSLPTGPYNEQFF.

This clonotype has only a few counts. The chain carries TRBV7-6 and TRBJ2-1; either TRBD1 or TRBD2 may supply D (5 bases each). The germline V and J ends were trimmed by 5 bases and 7 bases, with 21 bases remaining between them. The CDR3 loop spans 16 amino acids. Germline-derived CDR1 and CDR2 are SGHVS and FNYEAQ. The CDR3 sequence is CASSPGNSGWGNEQFF. The CDR3 DNA is TGTGCCAGCAGCCCAGGGAACTCGGGCTGGGGGAATGAGCAGTTCTTC.

V is TRBV20-1 and J is TRBJ2-5; 7 nucleotides line up with TRBD1. Germline trimming cut 6 bases from V and 4 bases from J; bases unmatched to any gene: 5. The CDR3 covers 12 residues. Germline values: CDR1 DFQATT, CDR2 SNEGSKA (reference sequence). The DNA for the CDR3 is TGCAGTGCCCTAAGACAGGGAGAGACCCAGTACTTC. Protein sequence: CSALRQGETQYF.

This clonotype was picked up a small number of times. The V gene is TRBV20-1, the J gene TRBJ2-1; perhaps TRBD2 as D (5 bases). This CDR3 spans 15 amino acids. Trimming stripped 5 bases from V and 8 bases from J, with 22 bases between. Germline V gene data show CDR1 as DFQATT and CDR2 as SNEGSKA (reference sequence). CDR3 nucleotides: TGCAGTGCTCGCAGTGCGGGCCTAGCCCGAGATGAGCAGTTCTTC. Protein: CSARSAGLARDEQFF.

The table lists this clonotype with a few counts. The chain has TRBV14 and TRBJ2-3, with D possibly being TRBD2 (5 bases). CDR1 is SGHDN and CDR2 is FVKESK in the germline V gene. This CDR3 has 14 amino acids. V lost 3 bases and J 0 bases, leaving 7 bases between the germline ends. The CDR3 DNA is TGTGCCAGCAGCCAGAGGACTAGCACAGATACGCAGTATTTT. This translates into CASSQRTSTDTQYF.

V is TRBV15 and J is TRBJ2-5; 7 positions agree with TRBD1. The CDR3 is 17 amino acids. The germline CDR1 and CDR2 sequences are LNHNV and YYDKDF (reference sequence). V lost 1 base, J lost 2 bases, and 10 bases stayed unmatched. CDR3: CATSRATDRPEQETQYF. The DNA for the CDR3 is TGTGCCACCAGCAGAGCGACGGACAGGCCAGAACAAGAGACCCAGTACTTC.

This clonotype was found once. The CDR3 here is CASSLGPGSDAQPQHF. The CDR3 bases are TGTGCCAGCAGCTTAGGCCCAGGGTCGGATGCTCAGCCCCAGCATTTT. This sequence joins TRBV7-9 and TRBJ1-5; tentatively, D is TRBD1 (5 bases). The length of the CDR3 is 16 residues. From germline, CDR1 is SEHNR and CDR2 FQNEAQ (reference sequence). V gave up 1 base and J gave up 6 bases, with 16 bases separating them.

The V call is TRBV7-9, the J call TRBJ2-7; either TRBD1 or TRBD2 may fit D (5 bases each). The ends were cut back, 7 bases at V and 6 bases at J, with 16 bases in the middle. The CDR3 has 13 amino acids. Germline V gene sequence: CDR1 SEHNR, CDR2 FQNEAQ (reference sequence). The CDR3 DNA reads TGTGCCAGCACAGTCATGGGGACGGGCGAGCAGTACTTC. Protein: CASTVMGTGEQYF.

At least ten counts were recorded for this clonotype. This chain connects TRBV12-3 or TRBV12-4 to TRBJ1-1; TRBD1 is a possible D gene (6 bases). Trimming stripped 6 bases from V and 2 bases from J, with 13 bases between. The CDR3 spans 14 residues. In nucleotides, the CDR3 is TGTGCCAGCAGCCGGTCACAGGGTAACACTGAAGCTTTCTTT. This codes for CASSRSQGNTEAFF.

This clonotype was detected a few times. This chain joins TRBV6-5 and TRBJ2-7; 11 bases line up with TRBD2. CDR3 size: 14 residues. Germline V gives CDR1 MNHEY, CDR2 SVGAGI. Trimming at V came to 2 bases and at J to 7 bases, leaving 4 bases not matched to a gene. The CDR3: CASSYTSGSEEQYF. The CDR3 DNA follows: TGTGCCAGCAGTTACACTAGCGGGAGTGAAGAGCAGTACTTC.